At least ten counts were recorded for the clone carrying this T cell receptor beta chain. The antigen is unknown. Researchers used genomic DNA as the template to profile TCR beta VDJ and CDR3. Each CDR3 protein is one row after TCRdb ran MiXCR on the reads. This repertoire shows 300,000 or so distinct CDR3 sequences, 55% to 65% found once; its top ten account for 8%. Germline V gene lookup returns CDR1 LGHNA and CDR2 YSLEER. The CDR3 is 16 amino acids. V was clipped by 1 base and J by 5 bases, with 12 bases between them. The sample is drawn from a study of CD8+CD57+ T cells in acquired aplastic anemia. Across the study: Sorted CD4+ and CD8+ cell DNA averaged around 3.3 ug.

Study findings and constraints: Researchers reported that CD8+ Simpson's diversity was not significantly different in patients versus controls. Patients and controls were found to share more than 25 CD8+ CDR3 sequences.

The sequencing input was sorted CD4+, CD8+, or CD8+CD57+ T cells (not recorded which) from PBMCs. The V and J genes are TRBV4-3 and TRBJ2-6, with D possibly TRBD2 on 6 matching bases. This clonotype originated in a human donor with severe aplastic anemia or a healthy control (not recorded which). The CDR3 loop is CASSQAWGDWANVLTF. The CDR3 DNA reads TGCGCCAGCAGCCAAGCCTGGGGGGACTGGGCCAACGTCCTGACTTTC.